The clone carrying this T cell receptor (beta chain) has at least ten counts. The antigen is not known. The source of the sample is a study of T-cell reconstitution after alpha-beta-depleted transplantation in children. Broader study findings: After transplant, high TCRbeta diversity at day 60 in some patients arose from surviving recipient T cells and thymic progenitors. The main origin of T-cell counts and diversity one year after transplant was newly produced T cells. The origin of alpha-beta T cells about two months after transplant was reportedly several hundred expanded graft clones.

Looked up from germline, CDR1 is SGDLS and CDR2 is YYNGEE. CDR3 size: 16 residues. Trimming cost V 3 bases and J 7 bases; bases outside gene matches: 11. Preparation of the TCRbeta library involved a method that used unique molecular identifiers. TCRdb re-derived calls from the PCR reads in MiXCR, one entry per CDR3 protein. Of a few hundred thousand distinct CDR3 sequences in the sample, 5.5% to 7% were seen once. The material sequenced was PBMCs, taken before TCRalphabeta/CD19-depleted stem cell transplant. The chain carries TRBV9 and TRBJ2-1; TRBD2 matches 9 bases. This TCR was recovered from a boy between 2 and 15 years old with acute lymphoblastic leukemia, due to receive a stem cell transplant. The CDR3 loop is CASSGTVAGERNEQFF. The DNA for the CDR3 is TGTGCCAGCAGCGGAACGGTAGCGGGAGAGCGTAATGAGCAGTTCTTC. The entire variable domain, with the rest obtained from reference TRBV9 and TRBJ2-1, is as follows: DSGVTQTPKHLITATGQRVTLRCSPRSGDLSVYWYQQSLDQGLQFLIQYYNGEERAKGNILERFSAQQFPDLHSELNLSSLELGDSALYFCASSGTVAGERNEQFFGPGTRLTVL.